This T cell receptor beta chain was profiled in a study of blood T cell repertoires in COVID-19 (dated by TCRdb to the early 2020s). Background for the entire study: Samples from collaborators originated in the United States, Italy and Spain and spanned both the acute and convalescent phases of COVID-19. The material from the prospective study consisted of cDNA or gDNA derived from T cells, B-cell-depleted T cells, or PBMCs. Subjects who had been exposed to COVID-19, were actively infected with it, or had recovered from it provided the deeply sampled blood TCRbeta repertoires that made up the dataset. The repertoires were made available in a free public database intended to serve as a resource for research on the immune response to SARS-CoV-2. The samples were drawn from two sources: the first 160 participants of the ongoing ImmuneRACE study, and fewer than 1,500 subjects contributed by 6 global collaborators. The sample metadata nearly always contained a de-identified subject ID, COVID-19 status, age in years and sex. Where available, HLA class I and class II types were obtained from metadata supplied by the sample provider rather than from assay-based typing. What the research found in general, with its limitations: The amount of clinical and demographic metadata varied by source and participant and was provided uncurated.

Including the terminal cysteine and phenylalanine, the CDR3 comprises 13 residues. The only DNA kept is the CDR3, 39 bases in frame from the first base. Unmatched junction bases come to 3, with V trimmed by 4 bases and J by 3 bases. Looking up the germline V gene yields CDR1 SQVTM and CDR2 ANQGSEA. Enrolling through a virtual design, the prospective study's participants ranged in age from roughly 18 to 89 years and lived across roughly 24 United States geographic areas. Cohort assignment in the prospective study relied on participant-reported clinical history from a screening survey and a study questionnaire. ImmuneRACE Cohort 3 recovered participants were defined by two consecutive negative NP/OP PCR tests, healthcare professional clearance, or symptom resolution. Mobile phlebotomists in the prospective study collected whole blood, serum and a nasopharyngeal or oropharyngeal swab from every participant. Additional blood draws and questionnaires over an approximately two-month period could optionally be provided by prospective study participants. Blood samples from the prospective study were shipped frozen or at room temperature prior to DNA extraction.

TCRbeta CDR3 regions were amplified from genomic DNA using the immunoSEQ Assay, a bias-controlled multiplex PCR. On the authors' methods: Nucleated cell counts per sample were estimated from amplification of reference gene primers within the assay. To quantify the absolute abundance of each unique TCRbeta CDR3 rearrangement, sequence reads were collapsed and filtered. Productive Simpson clonality was computed per sample as the square root of Simpson's diversity index over productive rearrangements. TCRdb carries this immuneACCESS record with in-frame sequences only. Its versions omit some clonotypes, under half of them owing to an unresolved V gene in the studies checked, with the rest unexplained. V, J and clone size are taken as reported in that table, and D and trimming were inferred from the DNA itself. The sample table holds around 330,000 clones, of which more than 75% were seen once. The ten largest clones capture approximately 2.5% of the sample.

Remarks on this clone: What antigen it recognizes has not been identified. No base-level quality is on record; no much larger clone is a single base apart.

Sequences were obtained from PBMCs or T cells enriched from blood (not recorded which). The sequence was obtained from a man aged 55-75 years who had recovered from COVID-19. The chain links TRBV29-1 with TRBJ2-5; 9 bases in the middle match TRBD2. The CDR3 amino acid sequence is: CSVGLAEKETQYF. The DNA is as follows: TGCAGCGTTGGACTAGCGGAAAAAGAGACCCAGTACTTC.